This T cell receptor (beta chain) came from a study of blood T cell repertoires in COVID-19 (dated by TCRdb to the early 2020s). Looking at the study overall: Samples from collaborators originated in the United States, Italy and Spain and spanned both the acute and convalescent phases of COVID-19. The material from the prospective study consisted of cDNA or gDNA derived from T cells, B-cell-depleted T cells, or PBMCs. Deeply sampled blood TCRbeta repertoires from subjects exposed to, actively infected with, or recovered from COVID-19 were included in the dataset. A freely available public database, intended as a resource for researchers studying the immune response to SARS-CoV-2, is where the repertoires were released. The samples were drawn from two sources: the first 160 participants of the ongoing ImmuneRACE study, and fewer than 1,500 subjects contributed by 6 global collaborators. The sample metadata nearly always contained a de-identified subject ID, COVID-19 status, age in years and sex. Where HLA class I and class II types were available, the types were taken from metadata supplied by the sample provider, not from assay-based typing.

Results the study describes overall, beyond this receptor: The amount of clinical and demographic metadata varied by source and participant and was provided uncurated.

Inclusive of the bounding cysteine and phenylalanine, the CDR3 is 13 residues long. CDR3 DNA is the only sequence kept; it has 39 bases, read in frame from the first base. The germline ends are 12 bases apart after V is trimmed by 5 bases and J by 5 bases. CDR1 and CDR2, looked up from the germline V gene (reference sequence), are LNHDA and SQIVND. One collaborating source in Seattle enrolled patients while the patients were actively infected and followed the patients over time throughout the course of disease. Collaborating institutions collected whole blood in K2EDTA tubes following their own protocols. Collaborator samples were shipped for TCRbeta analysis as frozen whole blood, isolated PBMCs, or DNA extracted from either sample type. TCRbeta CDR3 regions were amplified from genomic DNA by means of the immunoSEQ Assay, a bias-controlled multiplex PCR. Turning to the authors' computational methods: The number of nucleated cells in each sample was estimated by amplification of reference gene primers within the assay. To quantify the absolute abundance of each unique TCRbeta CDR3 rearrangement, sequence reads were collapsed and filtered. For each sample, productive Simpson clonality was calculated by taking the square root of Simpson's diversity index across productive rearrangements. TCRdb took this table from immuneACCESS and kept in-frame rearrangements with V and J called. Such tables lack part of the clones; where checked against another copy, unresolved V genes explain under half of the gap, and the rest is unexplained. V, J and clone size reflect that table, while D and trimming were determined from the DNA. For this sample the table gives 270,000 or so clones, of which about 81% were detected only once. The ten largest clones represent more than 1.1% of the sample.

Regarding this clone: It has no known antigen specificity. No base qualities exist here, and no much larger clone lies one base off it.

The chain joins TRBV19 to TRBJ1-1; TRBD1 is a possible D gene, resting on 5 matching bases. The clonotype originates from a human donor with COVID-19, enrolled during active disease. The donor label of this sample is uncertain. Sequenced: peripheral blood. At the DNA level, the sequence is TGTGCCAGTAGTCTCACACGGGGGACTGAAGCTTTCTTT. Its protein product is CASSLTRGTEAFF.